Detailed here is one T cell receptor (beta chain). Its antigen is currently unknown. The material for each subset, its genomic DNA, was split evenly across several immunoSEQ plates. TCRdb's copy holds only in-frame clones and misses some; the assay was immunoSEQ multiplex PCR. The table includes about 480,000 clones, 60% to 80% detected once. This sample was taken from a study of shared clonotypes between healthy human individuals. The CDR3 consists of 13 residues. The germline gives CDR1 SQVTM, CDR2 ANQGSEA. Trimming shortened V by 4 bases and J by 6 bases, and 14 bases separated the two germline ends. Study results and caveats: The low donor count limited represented genetic and exposure-history diversity.

The V gene is TRBV29-1, the J gene TRBJ2-3; D ambiguous. The sample taken for sequencing was PBMCs. This receptor was identified in a woman between 35 and 50 years old in good health. Some clones in this sample may be carry-over from other donors' samples. CDR3 bases: TGCAGCGTTGGAGGTGGCGTTCCTGATACGCAGTATTTT. Translating gives CSVGGGVPDTQYF.